A single sample gave rise to the 25 T cell receptor beta chains below, sequenced in a study of OX40 agonist ivuxolimab in advanced cancers. TCRdb's table, derived via immunoSEQ multiplex PCR, lists solely in-frame clones and lacks some. This repertoire shows tens of thousands of clones, around 83% found once; its top ten account for approximately 16%. The sequencing used CD4+ or CD8+ T cells sorted from blood, collected in a trial of the OX40 agonist ivuxolimab. Receptors were obtained from an adult with an advanced solid tumor such as melanoma, head and neck, liver or kidney cancer.

V and J are TRBV6-6 and TRBJ2-7; D is perhaps TRBD2 (6 bases). This CDR3 has 15 residues. The V end was cut by 0 bases, the J end by 0 bases, with 9 bases between. Per the germline V gene, CDR1 is MNHNY and CDR2 is SVGAGI (reference sequence). The CDR3 nucleotides read TGTGCCAGCAGTTACTCGCGGGACGTCTCCTACGAGCAGTACTTC. It yields the protein CASSYSRDVSYEQYF.

The rearrangement links TRBV2 to TRBJ1-2; 10 bases match TRBD1. Germline assignment: CDR1 SNHLY and CDR2 FYNNEI. The junction had 15 bases not matched to a gene; V was cut back by 6 bases and J by 8 bases. The CDR3 totals 16 residues. CDR3 sequence reads: CASSYRDRGLWRGYTF. CDR3 DNA sequence: TGTGCCAGCAGCTACCGGGACAGGGGATTATGGAGAGGCTACACCTTC.

The chain has TRBV7-9 and TRBJ2-3; no clear D gene. V dropped 5 bases and J dropped 5 bases, with 8 bases sitting between them. CDR1 SEHNR and CDR2 FQNEAQ come from the germline V gene (reference sequence). This CDR3 is 12 amino acids long. The CDR3 DNA reads as TGTGCCAGCAGCCCAGAGGTAGATACGCAGTATTTT. Protein product: CASSPEVDTQYF.

The chain carries TRBV1 and TRBJ1-1; TRBD1, the table's D call, was not compared with the DNA. TRBV1 counts as a pseudogene. The CDR3 is 15 residues long. CDR3 in amino acids: CTSSQRKTSRAEAFF. The CDR3 DNA is TGCACCAGCAGCCAACGCAAGACTTCCAGGGCTGAAGCTTTCTTT.

The gene calls are TRBV27 and TRBJ1-2; D not certain. The CDR3 has 13 residues. CDR1 is MNHEY, CDR2 SMNVEV, per germline (reference sequence). V was clipped by 7 bases and J by 6 bases, with 15 bases between them. The CDR3 spells CASTQTVIDGYTF. The CDR3 nucleotides read TGTGCCAGCACTCAGACCGTTATAGATGGCTACACCTTC.

The gene calls are TRBV4-2 and TRBJ2-7; 7 nucleotides match TRBD2. Germline CDR1 is LGHNA and CDR2 is YNFKEQ. With V trimmed by 5 bases and J by 0 bases, 13 bases remained unmatched. The CDR3 covers 17 residues. CDR3 bases: TGTGCCAGCAGCTTGTTCCCCGGAACTAGCGCCTCCTACGAGCAGTACTTC. The encoded protein is CASSLFPGTSASYEQYF.

The CDR3 reads CASSLLHSQGAGYTF. The CDR3 DNA reads as TGTGCCAGCAGTTTGCTACACTCCCAGGGAGCTGGCTACACCTTC. The chain recombines TRBV27 with TRBJ1-2; a possible D gene is TRBD1 (5 bases). The CDR3 contains 15 residues. The ends were cut back, 3 bases at V and 7 bases at J, with 18 bases in the middle. Germline lookup yields CDR1 MNHEY and CDR2 SMNVEV (reference sequence).

By sample share, this clone is medium-sized. V is TRBV16 and J is TRBJ1-2, with unresolved D. V was pared by 3 bases and J by 0 bases, with 20 bases between. CDR1 and CDR2 from the germline V gene are KGHSY and FQNENV. The CDR3 covers 18 residues. Written as DNA, the CDR3 is TGTGCCAGCAGCCATACGAATGGTGCAGGCGGAGCTAACTATGGCTACACCTTC. Translated, it gives CASSHTNGAGGANYGYTF.

This clone was observed a handful of times. This rearrangement joins TRBV5-4 to TRBJ1-5; D gene uncertain. Germline CDR1 reads SGHNT; CDR2 reads YYREEE (reference sequence). The CDR3 spans 14 residues. The V and J ends lost 0 bases and 1 base respectively, with 5 bases between them. CDR3 sequence (DNA): TGTGCCAGCAGCTTGGATCCAAGCAATCAGCCCCAGCATTTT. This codes for CASSLDPSNQPQHF.

The chain recombines TRBV25-1 with TRBJ1-5; the D is unclear. Germline values: CDR1 MGHDK, CDR2 SYGVNS. This CDR3 contains 14 residues. V lost 0 bases, J lost 7 bases, and 10 bases lay in between. The CDR3 DNA is TGTGCCAGCAGTGAATACGGGGAACGGCAGCCCCAGCATTTT. Translating it yields CASSEYGERQPQHF.

V gene TRBV27 combines with J gene TRBJ2-7; D perhaps matches TRBD1 (5 bases). Germline CDR1 is MNHEY and CDR2 is SMNVEV (reference sequence). V lost 8 bases and J 2 bases, leaving 13 bases between the germline ends. This CDR3 is built from 13 residues. CDR3 sequence reads: CASGLTGPYEQYF. The CDR3 nucleotides read TGTGCCAGCGGGCTAACAGGACCCTACGAGCAGTACTTC.

This clone was observed once. The chain links TRBV27 to TRBJ2-7; D gene unclear. CDR1 and CDR2 from the germline V gene are MNHEY and SMNVEV (reference sequence). The V end lost 0 bases, the J end lost 1 base, and 10 bases lay between the germline ends. The CDR3 runs 15 residues. CDR3 in DNA: TGTGCCAGCAGTTTATCGCCTGACGGGTCCTACGAGCAGTACTTC. Its protein product is CASSLSPDGSYEQYF.

The chain employs TRBV19 and TRBJ2-5, with no clear D. The V and J ends lost 5 bases and 5 bases respectively, with 12 bases between them. This CDR3 has 13 amino acids. Germline CDR1 reads LNHDA; CDR2 reads SQIVND (reference sequence). The CDR3 protein is CASSVWTAETQYF. CDR3 coding DNA: TGTGCCAGTAGTGTTTGGACGGCGGAGACCCAGTACTTC.

The chain couples TRBV15 to TRBJ2-7; TRBD2 aligns across 8 bases. The CDR3 is 15 amino acids. Trimming at V came to 5 bases and at J to 2 bases, leaving 8 bases not matched to a gene. Germline CDR1 and CDR2: LNHNV and YYDKDF (reference sequence). As DNA, the CDR3 is TGTGCCACCAGCGGATCGGGCGGGAGGCCCTACGAGCAGTACTTC. Amino acid sequence: CATSGSGGRPYEQYF.

The chain is built from TRBV19 and TRBJ2-5; D is unclear. Germline-derived CDR1 and CDR2 are LNHDA and SQIVND (reference sequence). V shed 2 bases and J shed 2 bases, with 9 bases lying between them. This CDR3 spans 14 amino acids. CDR3 in DNA: TGTGCCAGTAGTATAATATTCCCTCAAGAGACCCAGTACTTC. This translates into CASSIIFPQETQYF.

The chain combines TRBV11-1 with TRBJ2-7; TRBD2 aligns across 10 bases. The CDR3 length is 15 residues. Trimming removed 0 bases from V and 4 bases from J; junction bases left unmatched: 3. The germline V gene encodes CDR1 SGHAT and CDR2 FQDESV (reference sequence). The CDR3 nucleotides read TGTGCCAGCAGCTTAGCGCCTAGCGGGGGTTACGAGCAGTACTTC. Its protein product is CASSLAPSGGYEQYF. The variable domain in full, completed from reference TRBV11-1 and TRBJ2-7, reads EAEVAQSPRYKITEKSQAVAFWCDPISGHATLYWYRQILGQGPELLVQFQDESVVDDSQLPKDRFSAERLKGVDSTLKIQPAELGDSAMYLCASSLAPSGGYEQYFGPGTRLTVT.

V is TRBV9 and J is TRBJ1-1, with unresolved D. Trimming shortened V by 0 bases and J by 7 bases, and 16 bases separated the two germline ends. This CDR3 spans 15 amino acids. Germline CDR1 and CDR2: SGDLS and YYNGEE. CDR3 DNA sequence: TGTGCCAGCAGCGTAGGTGGCTTGGCAGGAGATGAAGCTTTCTTT. Translating it yields CASSVGGLAGDEAFF.

This sequence joins TRBV10-3 and TRBJ1-5; TRBD1 might be the D (6 bases). The CDR3 extends over 14 amino acids. Trimming left V 3 bases short and J 7 bases short, with 13 bases between. Germline CDR1 and CDR2: ENHRY and SYGVKD. CDR3 sequence: CAISDEGDTQPQHF. CDR3 nucleotide sequence: TGTGCCATCAGTGATGAGGGGGATACCCAGCCCCAGCATTTT.

Sample share makes this clone medium-sized. The chain joins TRBV27 to TRBJ2-1; possibly TRBD2 for D (6 bases). Trimming removed 6 bases from V and 0 bases from J, with 9 bases in between. The germline gives CDR1 MNHEY, CDR2 SMNVEV (reference sequence). The CDR3 length is 14 residues. CDR3 in DNA: TGTGCCAGCAGGGAGGGGAGCTCCTACAATGAGCAGTTCTTC. This translates into CASREGSSYNEQFF.

This chain connects TRBV5-1 to TRBJ2-1; D might be TRBD2 (6 bases). V lost 7 bases and J 6 bases, leaving 23 bases between the germline ends. CDR1 SGHRS and CDR2 YFSETQ come from the germline V gene. This CDR3 is built from 16 residues. The CDR3: CASVGGPASAPNEQFF. CDR3 nucleotide sequence: TGCGCCAGCGTCGGTGGTCCGGCTAGCGCCCCCAATGAGCAGTTCTTC.

The chain carries TRBV5-8 and TRBJ1-2; 11 positions match TRBD1. The CDR3 sequence is 14 residues long. Germline V lookup: CDR1 SGHTS, CDR2 YDEGEE. The V and J ends lost 4 bases and 8 bases, in that order; junction bases with no gene match: 7. The CDR3 loop is CASSPGTGGPGYTF. In DNA, the CDR3 is TGTGCCAGCAGCCCCGGGACAGGGGGACCGGGCTACACCTTC. Using reference TRBV5-8 and TRBJ1-2 for the parts outside the CDR3, the full variable domain is EAGVTQSPTHLIKTRGQQATLRCSPISGHTSVYWYQQALGLGLQFLLWYDEGEERNRGNFPPRFSGRQFPNYSSELNVNALELEDSALYLCASSPGTGGPGYTFGSGTRLTVV.

The chain combines TRBV29-1 with TRBJ1-2; D not resolved. Trimming removed 6 bases from V and 4 bases from J, with 12 bases in between. This CDR3 spans 12 amino acids. CDR1 is SQVTM and CDR2 is ANQGSEA in the germline V gene. CDR3 DNA sequence: TGCAGCGTCCCTCCCTCGGGCTATGGCTACACCTTC. Amino acid sequence: CSVPPSGYGYTF.

The CDR3 bases are TGTGCCTGGAGTGCTCCAGCTGGGGCCAACGTCCTGACTTTC. It translates to CAWSAPAGANVLTF. The chain recombines TRBV30 with TRBJ2-6; no firm D call. The germline V gene encodes CDR1 GTSNPN and CDR2 SVGIG (reference sequence). The CDR3 consists of 14 residues. Trimming removed 1 base at V and 2 bases at J, with 6 bases between. Full variable domain (remainder filled in from reference TRBV30 and TRBJ2-6): SQTIHQWPATLVQPVGSPLSLECTVEGTSNPNLYWYRQAAGRGLQLLFYSVGIGQISSEVPQNLSASRPQDRQFILSSKKLLLSDSGFYLCAWSAPAGANVLTFGAGSRLTVL.

The chain uses TRBV19 and TRBJ1-1; D uncertain. The CDR3 runs 14 residues. Germline V gene sequence: CDR1 LNHDA, CDR2 SQIVND (reference sequence). Trimming took 1 base from V and 7 from J, leaving 13 bases between them. The CDR3 coding sequence is TGTGCCAGTAGTATAGGCACAGACGTAAATGAAGCTTTCTTT. Its translation: CASSIGTDVNEAFF.

The V call is TRBV4-3, the J call TRBJ2-7; TRBD1 agrees at 8 bases. The CDR3 is 15 amino acids. Germline V gene data show CDR1 as LGHNA and CDR2 as YSLEER. V dropped 1 base and J dropped 2; count of bases not matched to a gene: 4. CDR3 residues: CASSQGGTGTYEQYF. The CDR3 DNA sequence: TGCGCCAGCAGCCAAGGGGGGACAGGAACCTACGAGCAGTACTTC.